This TCR beta chain was found in a study of patients and donors after allogeneic stem cell transplantation (dated by TCRdb to about 2020). Concerning this clonotype itself: Its binding antigen is unknown. Base qualities are missing; no much larger clone stands one base away.

From the cysteine up to the phenylalanine, the CDR3 has a length of 15 residues. Just the 45-base CDR3 DNA is kept, in frame starting at base 1. The germline V gene provides CDR1 KGHDR and CDR2 SFDVKD. Clipping removes 3 bases from V and 1 base from J, with 4 as the unmatched junction base count. Receptors were amplified or captured by RT-PCR. Sequencer: NextSeq 550. TCRdb redid the processing of the public reads, applying fastp at Q25 and MiXCR, and retained in-frame beta chains. Each entry is one CDR3 protein sequence, shown with its most common DNA and genes. The sample data list about 34,000 distinct CDR3 sequences, and 37% of these were observed just once. The ten largest clones take up 76% of the sample.

This receptor was obtained from a human donor who was either an allogeneic HSCT recipient or a stem cell or donor lymphocyte infusion donor (not recorded which). It is not recorded whose cells these are; they may come from a transplant donor. The sample was blood, either unsorted or a sorted T cell fraction (not recorded which). The rearranged segments are TRBV24-1 and TRBJ1-1; TRBD1 fits 7 bases in the junction. The CDR3: CATSDGGQTNTEAFF. The nucleotide sequence reads TGTGCCACCAGTGATGGGGGACAGACGAACACTGAAGCTTTCTTT.